A single sample gave rise to the 4 T cell receptor beta chains below, sequenced in a study of regulatory T cells in long-lasting Graves disease. Time point here: persistent/refractory GD, antithyroid drugs over 5 years with positive TRAb. TCR sequences were obtained from RNA taken from PBMCs. Through Arm-PCR of CDR3 regions and iRepertoire HTBI primers, TCR beta libraries were built. Via MiXCR, TCRdb re-called the multiplex PCR reads, giving one row per CDR3 protein. The table has about 430,000 distinct CDR3 sequences, around 20% seen once. The source was peripheral blood mononuclear cells (PBMCs), collected when the disease was refractory, from a patient treated with antithyroid drugs. These receptors were taken from a female donor with Graves disease.

In this sample, this clonotype turned up many times. The chain combines TRBV11-2 with TRBJ2-4; D perhaps matches TRBD2 (6 bases). V was clipped by 5 bases and J by 9 bases, with 14 bases between them. Germline CDR1 and CDR2: SGHAT and FQNNGV. This CDR3 region has 13 residues. The CDR3 DNA is TGTGCCAGCAGCATGTCTAGCGTTAGCATTCAGTACTTC. It encodes CASSMSSVSIQYF. The full variable domain, completed using reference TRBV11-2 and TRBJ2-4, is EAGVAQSPRYKIIEKRQSVAFWCNPISGHATLYWYQQILGQGPKLLIQFQNNGVVDDSQLPKDRFSAERLKGVDSTLKIQPAKLEDSAVYLCASSMSSVSIQYFGAGTRLSVL.

V and J are TRBV28 and TRBJ2-5; D may be TRBD1 (6 bases). Germline lookup yields CDR1 MDHEN and CDR2 SYDVKM. Deletions cut 8 bases from V and 5 bases from J, with 18 bases between. CDR3 length equals 14 residues. In DNA, the CDR3 is TGTGCCAGCTCACCACCGAACAGGGTCGAGACCCAGTACTTC. Its translation: CASSPPNRVETQYF.

In the case of this clonotype: Just one base apart from a much larger clone, this may be a read error. This chain uses TRBV28 with TRBJ2-1; 7 bases are a match to TRBD2. Germline V gene lookup returns CDR1 MDHEN and CDR2 SYDVKM. The CDR3 is 11 amino acids. Trimming cost V 5 bases and J 12 bases; bases outside gene matches: 4. The CDR3 is CASSRKRGQFF. CDR3 DNA sequence: TGTGCCAGCAGTCGGAAGCGGGGGCAGTTCTTC.

This clonotype was seen only a few times. This chain connects TRBV7-8 to TRBJ2-4; possible D gene TRBD2, 6 bases. V shed 5 bases and J shed 12 bases, with 20 bases lying between them. Germline values: CDR1 SGHVS, CDR2 FQNEAQ. CDR3 length: 14 amino acids. The CDR3 DNA is TGTGCCAGCAGCGATCACCGACTAGAGTCTCCTCAGTACTTC. The encoded protein is CASSDHRLESPQYF.